This T cell receptor beta chain was sequenced in a study of T cell responses to AZD1222 COVID-19 vaccine. Study conclusions and caveats: Spike-wide coverage was observed for vaccine-associated CD4 TCRs, with dominant responses at 160-218 and 743-854. The donors showed a predominance of white British ancestry and of females, with possible underestimation of clonal diversity.

Germline V gene data show CDR1 as SGHTA and CDR2 as FQGTGA. This CDR3 is built from 15 residues. V shed 7 bases, J shed 5 bases, and the junction held 7 bases outside the gene matches. Sequencing used immunoSEQ multiplex PCR; TCRdb keeps in-frame clones, though not all of them. Found here are around 120,000 clones, about 88% of them singletons; the top ten hold under 20%. Regarding this clone: Its specificity is not known.

The TCR sequence derives from an adult in good health. Sequencing was performed on peripheral blood, taken on day 0 of MenACWY control vaccination. The rearrangement links TRBV7-3 to TRBJ2-2; the match to TRBD2 covers 10 bases. The CDR3: CASTSSGRRTGELFF. The DNA for the CDR3 is TGTGCCAGCACCTCTAGCGGGAGAAGAACCGGGGAGCTGTTTTTT. Using reference TRBV7-3 and TRBJ2-2 for the parts outside the CDR3, the full variable domain is GAGVSQTPSNKVTEKGKYVELRCDPISGHTALYWYRQSLGQGPEFLIYFQGTGAADDSGLPNDRFFAVRPEGSVSTLKIQRTERGDSAVYLCASTSSGRRTGELFFGEGSRLTVL.